This TCR beta chain comes out of a study of response to subunit inactivated influenza vaccine. From the RT-PCR reads, TCRdb called clonotypes with MiXCR, one entry per CDR3 protein. The sample carries about 780,000 distinct CDR3 sequences, about a fifth recorded once. Points on this clonotype: Antigen specificity is unknown.

Study-level points and caveats: Authors proposed each seasonal influenza vaccination draws in few new T cells.

The ends were cut back, 0 bases at V and 7 bases at J, with 12 bases in the middle. The CDR3 is 14 amino acids. Germline CDR1 and CDR2: DFQATT and SNEGSKA (reference sequence). The chain has TRBV20-1 and TRBJ2-2; D is undetermined. The sample in question was PBMCs from blood, obtained around 5 days after vaccination. This clonotype originated in a middle-aged man who received an inactivated influenza vaccine. The CDR3 reads CSARDKLGGGELFF. As DNA, the CDR3 is TGCAGTGCTAGAGATAAGTTGGGCGGCGGGGAGCTGTTTTTT.